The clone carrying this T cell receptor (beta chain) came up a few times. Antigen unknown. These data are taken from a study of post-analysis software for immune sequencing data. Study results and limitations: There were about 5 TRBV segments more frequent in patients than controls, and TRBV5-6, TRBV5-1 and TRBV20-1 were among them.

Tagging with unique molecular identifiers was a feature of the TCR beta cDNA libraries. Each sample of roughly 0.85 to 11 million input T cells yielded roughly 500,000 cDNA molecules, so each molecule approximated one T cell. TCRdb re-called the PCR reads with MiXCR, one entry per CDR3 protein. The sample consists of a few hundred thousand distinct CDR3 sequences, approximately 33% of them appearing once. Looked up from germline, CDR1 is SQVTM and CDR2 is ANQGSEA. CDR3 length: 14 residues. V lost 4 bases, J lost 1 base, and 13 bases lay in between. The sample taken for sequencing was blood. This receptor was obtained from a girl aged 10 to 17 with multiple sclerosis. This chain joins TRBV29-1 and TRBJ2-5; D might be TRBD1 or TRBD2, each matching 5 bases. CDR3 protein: CSVVTGPSQETQYF. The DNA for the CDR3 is TGCAGCGTTGTTACGGGGCCCAGCCAAGAGACCCAGTACTTC.